This TCR beta chain originates from a study of Tregs in tolerant kidney transplant recipients. The table came from immunoSEQ multiplex PCR; TCRdb's copy has only in-frame clones and leaves some out. This table has hundreds of thousands of clones, roughly 80% appearing once. The CDR3 covers 17 residues. Deletions cut 3 bases from V and 0 bases from J, with 18 bases between. Germline V gene sequence: CDR1 SGHNT, CDR2 YYREEE (reference sequence). A remark on this clone: What it binds is unknown. Distinct nucleotide sequences in the sample also encode this CDR3.

Overall study findings and caveats: No direct test of biological reproducibility was done here. Validation in larger populations is needed because few patients were studied. Activated donor B cell expansion appeared to reveal the most relevant donor-specific TCRbeta repertoire.

Material for sequencing was CD4+ T cells from blood. V is TRBV5-4 and J is TRBJ1-2; no definite D call. The TCR sequence derives from a human donor in good health. The CDR3 protein is CASSWPRGGTANYGYTF. The CDR3 coding sequence is TGTGCCAGCAGCTGGCCGCGGGGTGGAACAGCTAACTATGGCTACACCTTC. Variable domain in full (rest from reference TRBV5-4 and TRBJ1-2): ETGVTQSPTHLIKTRGQQVTLRCSSQSGHNTVSWYQQALGQGPQFIFQYYREEENGRGNFPPRFSGLQFPNYSSELNVNALELDDSALYLCASSWPRGGTANYGYTFGSGTRLTVV.